This entry lists 26 T cell receptor beta chains sequenced from one sample in a study of Tregs in tolerant kidney transplant recipients. The assay was immunoSEQ multiplex PCR, and TCRdb's table has in-frame clones only and misses some. The table records around 66,000 clones, over 75% of them present only once. Material: Tregs from blood, obtained before the transplant. Every receptor here comes from a human donor who received a combined kidney and bone marrow transplant.

The V call is TRBV9, the J call TRBJ1-4; TRBD1 matches 7 bases. This CDR3 is built from 17 residues. V gave up 0 bases and J gave up 6 bases; unmatched junction bases: 11. Germline V gene data show CDR1 as SGDLS and CDR2 as YYNGEE. CDR3 residues: CASSVEGGGGRDEKLFF. Here the CDR3 DNA reads TGTGCCAGCAGCGTAGAGGGAGGAGGGGGCAGGGATGAAAAACTGTTTTTT. Full variable domain (outside the CDR3, taken from reference TRBV9 and TRBJ1-4): DSGVTQTPKHLITATGQRVTLRCSPRSGDLSVYWYQQSLDQGLQFLIQYYNGEERAKGNILERFSAQQFPDLHSELNLSSLELGDSALYFCASSVEGGGGRDEKLFFGSGTQLSVL.

V and J are TRBV30 and TRBJ1-6; D not certain. CDR1 and CDR2 (germline): GTSNPN, SVGIG (reference sequence). The ends were cut back, 2 bases at V and 5 bases at J, with 10 bases in the middle. CDR3 length: 14 residues. The CDR3 region is CAWSSPRDNSPLHF. CDR3 nucleotide sequence: TGTGCCTGGAGTTCCCCACGGGATAATTCACCCCTCCACTTT.

This clone is labeled as medium-sized. The chain couples TRBV7-9 to TRBJ1-4, with 8 bases identical to TRBD1. The junction had 1 base not matched to a gene; V was cut back by 1 base and J by 3 bases. This CDR3 has 15 amino acids. CDR1 and CDR2 (germline): SEHNR, FQNEAQ (reference sequence). CDR3 residues: CASSLVTGANEKLFF. The DNA of the CDR3 is TGTGCCAGCAGCTTAGTGACAGGGGCTAATGAAAAACTGTTTTTT.

The rearrangement links TRBV29-1 to TRBJ1-2, with a weak D call TRBD1 (6 bases). The CDR3 sequence is 13 residues long. The germline V gene encodes CDR1 SQVTM and CDR2 ANQGSEA. V was trimmed by 4 bases and J by 7 bases, leaving 16 bases between them. CDR3 protein: CSVGSQGLSGYTF. For the CDR3, the DNA is TGCAGCGTTGGATCACAGGGTTTGTCTGGCTACACCTTC.

This clone was seen just once. The chain couples TRBV10-1 to TRBJ2-3; D ambiguous. Germline V gene data show CDR1 as WNHNN and CDR2 as SYGVQD (reference sequence). Trimming stripped 7 bases from V and 5 bases from J, with 13 bases between. The CDR3 sequence is 13 residues long. CDR3 sequence (DNA): TGCGCCAGCACGTCTTTTCTGGGAGATACGCAGTATTTT. The encoded protein is CASTSFLGDTQYF.

The genes are TRBV18 and TRBJ1-1; 8 bases are a match to TRBD1. CDR1 and CDR2 from the germline V gene are KGHSH and LQKENI. V dropped 1 base and J dropped 5; count of bases not matched to a gene: 6. The CDR3 covers 15 residues. Written as DNA, the CDR3 is TGTGCCAGCTCACCACTCGGACAGGGTTGGACTGAAGCTTTCTTT. Protein product: CASSPLGQGWTEAFF.

The chain is built from TRBV18 and TRBJ2-5; D remains unclear. Trimming cost V 6 bases and J 2 bases, with 4 bases left between them. This CDR3 contains 11 residues. The V gene's germline CDR1 is KGHSH and CDR2 LQKENI. CDR3 bases: TGTGCCAGCTCGCAACAAGAGACCCAGTACTTC. Its translation is CASSQQETQYF.

V and J are TRBV6-6 and TRBJ2-1, with D possibly matching TRBD2 (6 bases). CDR1 is MNHNY and CDR2 is SVGAGI in the germline V gene (reference sequence). This CDR3 has 15 amino acids. V lost 6 bases and J lost 9, with 21 bases in between. This chain's CDR3 is CASSPPGGRAGEQFF. CDR3 bases: TGTGCCAGCAGCCCTCCTGGGGGTCGAGCGGGTGAGCAGTTCTTC.

The chain employs TRBV6-6 and TRBJ1-2; TRBD1 is a possible D gene (6 bases). This CDR3 has 14 amino acids. V lost 5 bases to trimming and J lost 4 bases, with 14 bases between them. Germline values: CDR1 MNHNY, CDR2 SVGAGI (reference sequence). CDR3 amino acids: CASSDRQVLYGYTF. The CDR3 region has the DNA TGTGCCAGCAGTGACAGACAGGTTCTCTATGGCTACACCTTC.

The CDR3 DNA sequence: TGTGCCAGCAGTCCCTCCACGGGGGAGGGGACTGAAGCTTTCTTT. Its translation: CASSPSTGEGTEAFF. The chain carries TRBV6-6 and TRBJ1-1; tentatively, D is TRBD1 (5 bases). The length of the CDR3 is 15 residues. Trimming cost V 5 bases and J 5 bases, with 18 bases left between them. CDR1 and CDR2 from the germline V gene are MNHNY and SVGAGI (reference sequence).

The chain recombines TRBV7-2 with TRBJ2-1; D possibly corresponds to TRBD2 (6 bases). The CDR3 extends over 15 amino acids. Germline loops: CDR1 SGHTA, CDR2 FQGNSA. V dropped 3 bases and J dropped 0 bases, with 9 bases sitting between them. The CDR3 sequence is CASSFAGISYNEQFF. In nucleotides, the CDR3 is TGTGCCAGCAGCTTTGCGGGGATCTCCTACAATGAGCAGTTCTTC.

This chain connects TRBV9 to TRBJ2-1; tentative D call: TRBD2 (5 bases). Trimming removed 4 bases from V and 9 bases from J, with 20 bases in between. Germline CDR1 SGDLS, CDR2 YYNGEE. The CDR3 runs to 15 residues. The CDR3, as DNA: TGTGCCAGCAGCCCAGGCGCGGGTGGGGTGGGTGAGCAGTTCTTC. This encodes CASSPGAGGVGEQFF.

V is TRBV7-9 and J is TRBJ2-3; 12 bases agree with TRBD2. Losses at the gene ends were 5 bases for V and 3 bases for J; bases not matched to a gene: 6. Germline CDR1 is SEHNR and CDR2 is FQNEAQ (reference sequence). There are 16 residues in the CDR3. In DNA, the CDR3 is TGTGCCAGCAGCCACCCACTAGCGGGAGGAACAGATACGCAGTATTTT. Its protein product is CASSHPLAGGTDTQYF.

This clone was seen a handful of times. The rearrangement links TRBV19 to TRBJ1-6; 10 nucleotides match TRBD1. This CDR3 contains 14 residues. Unmatched junction bases numbered 2, after V lost 5 bases and J lost 7 bases. CDR1 is LNHDA, CDR2 SQIVND, per germline (reference sequence). The CDR3: CASSLGQGNSPLHF. In DNA form, the CDR3 reads TGTGCCAGTAGTCTGGGACAGGGGAATTCACCCCTCCACTTT.

The chain employs TRBV11-2 and TRBJ2-5, with a tentative D call TRBD2 (5 bases). CDR1 SGHAT and CDR2 FQNNGV come from the germline V gene. V lost 5 bases and J 4 bases, leaving 17 bases between the germline ends. This CDR3 has 15 residues. In DNA, the CDR3 is TGTGCCAGCAGCGCTAGCATCGGTTTTGGAGAGACCCAGTACTTC. Translated, it gives CASSASIGFGETQYF.

The chain is built from TRBV28 and TRBJ2-6; tentative D call: TRBD2 (5 bases). Germline V lookup: CDR1 MDHEN, CDR2 SYDVKM. V lost 3 bases, J lost 1 base, and 22 bases lay in between. CDR3 size: 20 residues. Here the CDR3 DNA reads TGTGCCAGCAGTTTTTTTCGAGGGCTCGGTGCGGAATCTGGGGCCAACGTCCTGACTTTC. Translating it yields CASSFFRGLGAESGANVLTF.

This clone showed up just once. V is TRBV4-1 and J is TRBJ2-1; D not certain. The CDR3 totals 15 residues. Germline V gives CDR1 MGHRA, CDR2 YSYEKL. Trimming stripped 2 bases from V and 1 base from J, with 9 bases between. The CDR3 is CASSQSRLSYNEQFF. CDR3 coding DNA: TGCGCCAGCAGCCAATCCAGACTTTCCTACAATGAGCAGTTCTTC.

The count of this clone is one. The chain is built from TRBV2 and TRBJ2-3, with D hard to call. The V gene lost 2 bases and the J gene lost 6 bases, with 15 bases spanning the gap. This CDR3 comprises 15 residues. Germline assignment: CDR1 SNHLY and CDR2 FYNNEI. CDR3 loop: CASSERLSIRDTQYF. The CDR3 region has the DNA TGTGCCAGCAGTGAACGGCTCTCGATTAGGGATACGCAGTATTTT.

The rearrangement joins TRBV29-1 to TRBJ2-7; no clear D. The germline V and J ends were trimmed by 5 bases and 0 bases, with 14 bases remaining between them. The CDR3 is 14 amino acids. Per the germline V gene, CDR1 is SQVTM and CDR2 is ANQGSEA. The DNA for the CDR3 is TGCAGCGTTTTCTCTAACACCTACTCCTACGAGCAGTACTTC. Its translation: CSVFSNTYSYEQYF.

The chain uses TRBV11-2 and TRBJ1-4; TRBD1 might be the D (5 bases). Germline V lookup: CDR1 SGHAT, CDR2 FQNNGV. The V and J ends lost 2 bases and 8 bases respectively, with 9 bases between them. This CDR3 is 13 amino acids long. The CDR3 nucleotides are TGTGCCAGCAGCTTACCAGGGAGGGAAAAACTGTTTTTT. Protein product: CASSLPGREKLFF.

This sequence joins TRBV19 and TRBJ2-1; TRBD2 agrees at 13 bases. The CDR3 has 16 amino acids. The germline gives CDR1 LNHDA, CDR2 SQIVND (reference sequence). The ends lost 6 bases at V and 7 bases at J; junction bases unmatched: 9. CDR3 in amino acids: CASSKTSGGAKNEQFF. In DNA form, the CDR3 reads TGTGCCAGTAGCAAAACTAGCGGGGGGGCGAAGAATGAGCAGTTCTTC.

The V and J genes are TRBV1 and TRBJ2-1; TRBD1 is taken as the D call from the table, unchecked against the DNA. TRBV1 corresponds to a pseudogene. There are 13 residues in the CDR3. DNA for the CDR3: TGCACCAGCAGCCAAGGGGCAAACAATGAGCAGTTCTTC. Encoded protein: CTSSQGANNEQFF.

This chain joins TRBV6-1 and TRBJ2-3; 7 nucleotides align to TRBD1. CDR1 is MNHNS, CDR2 SASEGT, per germline. The V and J ends lost 6 bases and 5 bases, in that order; junction bases with no gene match: 8. The CDR3 extends over 14 amino acids. This chain's CDR3 is CASRETGSGDTQYF. CDR3 coding DNA: TGTGCCAGCAGAGAGACAGGGTCGGGAGATACGCAGTATTTT.

The chain recombines TRBV6-1 with TRBJ2-7; TRBD1 aligns across 9 bases. The germline V gene has CDR1 MNHNS and CDR2 SASEGT. The CDR3 covers 13 residues. J lost 6 bases, V lost 7 bases, and 7 bases had no gene match. The DNA of the CDR3 is TGTGCCAGCATTTACAGGGGGCTCCGCGAGCAGTACTTC. This translates into CASIYRGLREQYF.

The rearrangement uses TRBV30 and TRBJ1-1, with a weak D call TRBD1 (6 bases). This CDR3 has 14 residues. Looked up from germline, CDR1 is GTSNPN and CDR2 is SVGIG (reference sequence). V shed 2 bases and J shed 2 bases, with 12 bases lying between them. This chain's CDR3 is CAWSRDGGNTEAFF. The CDR3 DNA sequence: TGTGCCTGGAGTCGTGACGGGGGCAACACTGAAGCTTTCTTT.

The table lists this clone with a count of one. The chain couples TRBV4-3 to TRBJ1-2, with 7 bases aligning to TRBD1. Germline V CDR1 and CDR2: LGHNA, YSLEER. V was pared by 4 bases and J by 4 bases, with 6 bases of the junction left unmatched. CDR3 length: 14 residues. The CDR3 is CASSLDRVGYGYTF. In DNA form, the CDR3 reads TGCGCCAGCAGCCTCGACAGGGTAGGCTATGGCTACACCTTC.